One and the same sample provided the 26 T cell receptor beta chains below, sequenced in a study of a mutant IDH1 vaccine in newly diagnosed glioma. Measured with immunoSEQ multiplex PCR; TCRdb has only the in-frame clones, and not every one. The sample includes 88,000 or so clones, 85% of them seen just once. As for time point: week 23, last vaccination. In the vaccine, a single dose held 300 ug of the mutant IDH1 20-mer peptide, along with topical imiquimod. These receptors are not linked to any known antigen. Sample: PBMCs, taken from a glioma patient whose treatment included an IDH1 peptide vaccine. All receptors come from a man aged 25 to 45 with glioma. Some clones in this sample may be carry-over from other donors' samples.

The chain combines TRBV5-8 with TRBJ1-2, with no clear D. Trimming stripped 6 bases from V and 7 bases from J, with 19 bases between. CDR3 length: 14 residues. The germline V gene has CDR1 SGHTS and CDR2 YDEGEE. DNA of the CDR3: TGTGCCAGCAAAAGACCGGGGAACAGAGGTGGCTACACCTTC. Protein product: CASKRPGNRGGYTF.

The chain has TRBV2 and TRBJ1-2, with 12 nucleotides matching TRBD1. After removal of 4 bases from V and 9 bases from J, the junction contained 15 bases not matched to a gene. The CDR3 loop spans 17 amino acids. Germline CDR1 and CDR2: SNHLY and FYNNEI. DNA for the CDR3: TGTGCCAGCAGTGTTCGAGGCGCCGGGACAGGGGGCTGGAGCTACACCTTC. This codes for CASSVRGAGTGGWSYTF.

The chain is built from TRBV25-1 and TRBJ1-1; 7 bases agree with TRBD1. Germline CDR1 reads MGHDK; CDR2 reads SYGVNS. With 2 bases clipped from V and 0 bases from J, the junction kept 3 bases outside the gene matches. This CDR3 has 15 amino acids. CDR3: CASSEPGQLNTEAFF. CDR3 nucleotides: TGTGCCAGCAGTGAACCGGGACAGTTGAACACTGAAGCTTTCTTT.

V and J are TRBV6-5 and TRBJ1-4, with D uncertain. The V gene lost 2 bases and the J gene lost 3 bases, with 7 bases spanning the gap. Germline CDR1 reads MNHEY; CDR2 reads SVGAGI. The CDR3 runs to 14 residues. This chain's CDR3 is CASSYGVANEKLFF. The CDR3 DNA sequence: TGTGCCAGCAGTTACGGGGTTGCTAATGAAAAACTGTTTTTT.

V usage is TRBV6-5 and J usage is TRBJ2-1; TRBD2 matches at 11 bases. V dropped 2 bases and J dropped 6; count of bases not matched to a gene: 3. Germline assignment: CDR1 MNHEY and CDR2 SVGAGI. This CDR3 is built from 15 residues. CDR3 sequence: CASSYEGTSGNEQFF. CDR3 in DNA: TGTGCCAGCAGTTACGAAGGGACTAGCGGCAATGAGCAGTTCTTC.

CDR3 residues: CSVGGGLRNQPQHF. CDR3 sequence (DNA): TGCAGCGTTGGAGGGGGGTTGCGCAATCAGCCCCAGCATTTT. The genes are TRBV29-1 and TRBJ1-5; a possible D gene is TRBD1 (6 bases). V dropped 4 bases and J dropped 2 bases, with 12 bases sitting between them. CDR3 length: 14 residues. Germline loops: CDR1 SQVTM, CDR2 ANQGSEA.

The rearrangement joins TRBV30 to TRBJ2-7; 11 bases match TRBD1. After removal of 4 bases from V and 4 bases from J, the junction contained 6 bases not matched to a gene. CDR1 is GTSNPN, CDR2 SVGIG, per germline (reference sequence). This CDR3 has 14 amino acids. DNA for the CDR3: TGTGCCTGGACCCCGGACAGGGGGCTTTACGAGCAGTACTTC. This codes for CAWTPDRGLYEQYF.

This chain joins TRBV7-8 and TRBJ2-3; no clear D. This CDR3 is built from 17 residues. Trimming removed 0 bases from V and 0 bases from J, with 13 bases in between. Germline assignment: CDR1 SGHVS and CDR2 FQNEAQ. The CDR3 DNA sequence: TGTGCCAGCAGCTTAGCGAAAAGCAGTCTAAGCACAGATACGCAGTATTTT. Protein product: CASSLAKSSLSTDTQYF.

V gene TRBV11-2 combines with J gene TRBJ1-2; D possibly corresponds to TRBD1 (5 bases). Looked up from germline, CDR1 is SGHAT and CDR2 is FQNNGV. Between the trimmed V and J ends, which lost 3 bases and 6 bases, there was a span of 8 bases. The CDR3 has 12 residues. CDR3: CASSFDRHGYTF. CDR3 DNA sequence: TGTGCCAGCAGCTTCGACAGACATGGCTACACCTTC.

This rearrangement joins TRBV30 to TRBJ2-5; no clear D. Germline V gene lookup returns CDR1 GTSNPN and CDR2 SVGIG (reference sequence). The CDR3 extends over 11 amino acids. Deletions cut 1 base from V and 1 base from J, with 1 base between. CDR3 nucleotide sequence: TGTGCCTGGAGTGGCCAAGAGACCCAGTACTTC. Protein: CAWSGQETQYF.

The chain is built from TRBV2 and TRBJ1-5; D call uncertain. V lost 5 bases, J lost 5 bases, and 13 bases lay in between. CDR3 length: 14 residues. Per germline, CDR1 SNHLY and CDR2 FYNNEI. The CDR3 reads CASSSTPSDQPQHF. In DNA form, the CDR3 reads TGTGCCAGCAGTTCGACACCCTCGGATCAGCCCCAGCATTTT.

This sequence joins TRBV5-1 and TRBJ2-3, with TRBD2 matching over 9 bases. Trimming cost V 0 bases and J 5 bases; bases outside gene matches: 10. Germline V gives CDR1 SGHRS, CDR2 YFSETQ. This CDR3 spans 17 amino acids. CDR3 nucleotides: TGCGCCAGCAGCTTGGCCTTCTTGCGGGAGGGCCGAGATACGCAGTATTTT. This sequence encodes CASSLAFLREGRDTQYF.

The chain is built from TRBV7-2 and TRBJ1-2; D is unresolved. The CDR3 covers 14 residues. The germline CDR1 and CDR2 sequences are SGHTA and FQGNSA. The germline V and J ends were trimmed by 4 bases and 5 bases, with 14 bases remaining between them. The CDR3: CASSWESRRYGYTF. CDR3 DNA: TGTGCCAGCAGCTGGGAATCGAGGCGTTATGGCTACACCTTC.

The genes are TRBV19 and TRBJ2-2; D unresolved. The V end was cut by 6 bases, the J end by 4 bases, with 9 bases between. Per germline, CDR1 LNHDA and CDR2 SQIVND (reference sequence). The CDR3 covers 13 residues. The CDR3 DNA sequence: TGTGCCAGTAGGGGTCGGAGCACCGGGGAGCTGTTTTTT. Its translation: CASRGRSTGELFF.

This clone was recorded a few times. The V gene is TRBV28, the J gene TRBJ1-2, with D unresolved. Germline V lookup: CDR1 MDHEN, CDR2 SYDVKM. Trimming stripped 5 bases from V and 4 bases from J, with 14 bases between. CDR3 length: 14 amino acids. This chain's CDR3 is CASSTTNRAYGYTF. CDR3 nucleotide sequence: TGTGCCAGCAGTACAACCAATAGGGCCTATGGCTACACCTTC.

V usage is TRBV28 and J usage is TRBJ1-1, with TRBD1 matching over 9 bases. The CDR3 length is 14 residues. The J segment lost 6 bases and the V segment lost 3 bases, leaving 5 bases of the junction unmatched. Germline values: CDR1 MDHEN, CDR2 SYDVKM. CDR3 protein: CASSFGQGRAEAFF. The CDR3, as DNA: TGTGCCAGCAGTTTTGGACAGGGGAGGGCTGAAGCTTTCTTT.

There are a few counts of this clone. The chain joins TRBV9 to TRBJ1-1; maybe TRBD1 (6 bases). The germline V gene has CDR1 SGDLS and CDR2 YYNGEE. The CDR3 contains 14 residues. Trimming shortened V by 3 bases and J by 3 bases, and 12 bases separated the two germline ends. CDR3 DNA sequence: TGTGCCAGCAGCGGCAGGGGAATCGACACTGAAGCTTTCTTT. Residues: CASSGRGIDTEAFF.

The chain combines TRBV28 with TRBJ1-5; the D is unclear. Germline lookup yields CDR1 MDHEN and CDR2 SYDVKM. Between the trimmed V and J ends, which lost 3 bases and 6 bases, there was a span of 3 bases. The CDR3 length is 11 residues. CDR3 residues: CASSFPQPQHF. CDR3 nucleotides: TGTGCCAGCAGTTTTCCTCAGCCCCAGCATTTT.

The J gene is TRBJ1-5, the V gene TRBV7-9, with 7 bases matching TRBD1. V was pared by 5 bases and J by 1 base, with 2 bases of the junction left unmatched. Germline lookup yields CDR1 SEHNR and CDR2 FQNEAQ (reference sequence). This CDR3 region has 14 residues. The CDR3 region has the DNA TGTGCCAGCAGCGGACAGGAGAGCAATCAGCCCCAGCATTTT. Its translation: CASSGQESNQPQHF.

This clone was observed a single time. CDR3 residues: CASSRGGEQYF. The CDR3 nucleotides read TGTGCCAGCAGTAGGGGTGGCGAGCAGTACTTC. This sequence joins TRBV27 and TRBJ2-7; TRBD1 might be the D (5 bases). Germline CDR1 MNHEY, CDR2 SMNVEV (reference sequence). V was trimmed by 5 bases and J by 6 bases, leaving 8 bases between them. The CDR3 runs to 11 residues.

This sequence joins TRBV11-2 and TRBJ1-4; D gene unclear. This CDR3 is built from 16 residues. Deletions cut 2 bases from V and 0 bases from J, with 10 bases between. Germline V gene sequence: CDR1 SGHAT, CDR2 FQNNGV. CDR3 sequence reads: CASSLLGGATNEKLFF. CDR3 DNA sequence: TGTGCCAGCAGCTTACTTGGAGGAGCAACTAATGAAAAACTGTTTTTT.

This chain joins TRBV27 and TRBJ1-2; the D gene is possibly TRBD1 (5 bases). The CDR3 contains 15 residues. The V gene's germline CDR1 is MNHEY and CDR2 SMNVEV (reference sequence). The V end was cut by 1 base, the J end by 3 bases, with 12 bases between. The CDR3 reads CASSLWGSEDYGYTF. The CDR3 coding sequence is TGTGCCAGCAGTTTATGGGGGTCAGAAGACTATGGCTACACCTTC.

V usage is TRBV5-1 and J usage is TRBJ2-2; D perhaps matches TRBD2 (6 bases). This CDR3 contains 15 residues. Germline V CDR1 and CDR2: SGHRS, YFSETQ. Trimming removed 5 bases from V and 7 bases from J, with 18 bases in between. The CDR3 is CASRYVGSSRGELFF. CDR3 nucleotides: TGCGCCAGCAGATACGTCGGGAGCTCGCGCGGGGAGCTGTTTTTT. Full variable domain (outside the CDR3, taken from reference TRBV5-1 and TRBJ2-2): KAGVTQTPRYLIKTRGQQVTLSCSPISGHRSVSWYQQTPGQGLQFLFEYFSETQRNKGNFPGRFSGRQFSNSRSEMNVSTLELGDSALYLCASRYVGSSRGELFFGEGSRLTVL.

The chain carries TRBV30 and TRBJ1-5; tentatively, D is TRBD1 (5 bases). CDR3 length: 13 residues. The V end was cut by 3 bases, the J end by 4 bases, with 10 bases between. Germline V gene lookup returns CDR1 GTSNPN and CDR2 SVGIG (reference sequence). CDR3 sequence: CAWSLRENQPQHF. The CDR3 nucleotides are TGTGCCTGGAGCCTCAGGGAGAATCAGCCCCAGCATTTT.

This clone was observed once. This chain joins TRBV5-4 and TRBJ1-3; D uncertain. The V end was cut by 0 bases, the J end by 2 bases, with 9 bases between. The length of the CDR3 is 15 residues. From germline, CDR1 is SGHNT and CDR2 YYREEE (reference sequence). The CDR3 sequence: CASSLGASPGNTIYF. The CDR3 DNA follows: TGTGCCAGCAGCTTGGGGGCATCTCCTGGAAACACCATATATTTT.

In DNA, the CDR3 is TGTGCCAGCAGTGAAACTAGCGGGCCAAGCACAGATACGCAGTATTTT. Translation gives CASSETSGPSTDTQYF. The chain employs TRBV2 and TRBJ2-3; 9 nucleotides agree with TRBD2. The CDR3 is 16 residues long. V shed 2 bases, J shed 0 bases, and the junction held 3 bases outside the gene matches. From germline, CDR1 is SNHLY and CDR2 FYNNEI.